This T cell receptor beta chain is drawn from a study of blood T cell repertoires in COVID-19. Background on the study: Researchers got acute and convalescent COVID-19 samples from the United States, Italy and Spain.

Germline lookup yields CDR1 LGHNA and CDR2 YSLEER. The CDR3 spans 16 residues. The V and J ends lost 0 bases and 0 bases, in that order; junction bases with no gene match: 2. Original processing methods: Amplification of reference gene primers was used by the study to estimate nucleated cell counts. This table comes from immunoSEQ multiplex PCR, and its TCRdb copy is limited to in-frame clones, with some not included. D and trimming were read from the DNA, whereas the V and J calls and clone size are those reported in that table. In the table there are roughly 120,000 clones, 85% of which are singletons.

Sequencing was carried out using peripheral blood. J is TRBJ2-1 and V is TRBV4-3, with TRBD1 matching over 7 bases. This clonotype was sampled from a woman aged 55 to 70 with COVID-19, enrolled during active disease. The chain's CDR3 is CASSQDAGGSYNEQFF. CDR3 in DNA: TGCGCCAGCAGCCAAGATGCAGGGGGCTCCTACAATGAGCAGTTCTTC.